Below are 15 T cell receptor beta chains sequenced from a single sample in a study of blood T cell repertoires in COVID-19. Libraries were prepared by immunoSEQ multiplex PCR; TCRdb keeps only in-frame clonotypes and omits some of them. The sample holds over 85,000 clones, 75% to 95% seen once. The sequencing sample was made of peripheral blood. The receptors stem from a man between 18 and 35 years old with acute or convalescent COVID-19.

The chain couples TRBV27 to TRBJ1-1; 10 nucleotides match TRBD1. This CDR3 has 15 residues. V dropped 5 bases and J dropped 6; count of bases not matched to a gene: 9. Germline values: CDR1 MNHEY, CDR2 SMNVEV (reference sequence). CDR3 bases: TGTGCCAGCAGTCCGCGACAGGGGGCGAGGCCTGAAGCTTTCTTT. Residues: CASSPRQGARPEAFF.

This clone was counted once. DNA for the CDR3: TGTGCCAGCAGTGCGTACAGGTCGAGAACCTCCTACGAGCAGTACTTC. Translated: CASSAYRSRTSYEQYF. V is TRBV27 and J is TRBJ2-7; a possible D gene is TRBD1 (5 bases). Germline assignment: CDR1 MNHEY and CDR2 SMNVEV (reference sequence). This CDR3 contains 16 residues. Trimming pared 5 bases from V and 0 bases from J, leaving 17 bases between.

This clone was observed a single time. The gene calls are TRBV5-1 and TRBJ2-1; 7 bases map to TRBD2. V was pared by 6 bases and J by 9 bases, with 6 bases of the junction left unmatched. Germline loops: CDR1 SGHRS, CDR2 YFSETQ. This CDR3 has 12 amino acids. The CDR3 nucleotides read TGCGCCAGCAACCGCGGGGAGGGTGAGCAGTTCTTC. It is translated as CASNRGEGEQFF.

V is TRBV4-1 and J is TRBJ2-7; 9 positions agree with TRBD1. The CDR3 contains 14 residues. Germline CDR1 MGHRA, CDR2 YSYEKL. V was clipped by 4 bases and J by 4 bases; unmatched bases: 5. CDR3 in DNA: TGCGCCAGCAGCCTCCGGGACAGGGAATACGAGCAGTACTTC. This encodes CASSLRDREYEQYF.

The chain uses TRBV5-6 and TRBJ1-3; unclear D gene. V dropped 3 bases and J dropped 0 bases, with 10 bases sitting between them. Germline V gene lookup returns CDR1 SGHDT and CDR2 YYEEEE. The CDR3 spans 15 residues. In DNA form, the CDR3 reads TGTGCCAGCAGCTCACCCGACACCTCTGGAAACACCATATATTTT. This translates into CASSSPDTSGNTIYF. The complete variable domain, with remaining parts taken from reference TRBV5-6 and TRBJ1-3, reads DAGVTQSPTHLIKTRGQQVTLRCSPKSGHDTVSWYQQALGQGPQFIFQYYEEEERQRGNFPDRFSGHQFPNYSSELNVNALLLGDSALYLCASSSPDTSGNTIYFGEGSWLTVV.

In DNA form, the CDR3 reads TGCGCCAGCGCGCCCGGACAGGGCGGTATGGCTTTCTTT. Translation gives CASAPGQGGMAFF. The V call is TRBV10-1, the J call TRBJ1-1, with TRBD1 matching over 8 bases. Per germline, CDR1 WNHNN and CDR2 SYGVQD (reference sequence). Trimming cost V 8 bases and J 11 bases; bases outside gene matches: 13. The CDR3 extends over 13 amino acids.

The CDR3 DNA reads TGTGCCAGCAGTGAATATGGGCGTGCGTCTTGGGACGAGCAGTACTTC. Amino acid sequence: CASSEYGRASWDEQYF. The V gene is TRBV6-1, the J gene TRBJ2-7; D unresolved. V was cut by 2 bases and J by 5 bases, with 19 bases left in between. Per germline, CDR1 MNHNS and CDR2 SASEGT. There are 16 residues in the CDR3.

The chain employs TRBV5-1 and TRBJ2-7; D is perhaps TRBD2 (6 bases). The CDR3 runs 15 residues. Trimming removed 0 bases from V and 4 bases from J, with 14 bases in between. Germline-derived CDR1 and CDR2 are SGHRS and YFSETQ. This CDR3 is CASSLVGGLTYEQYF. CDR3 nucleotide sequence: TGCGCCAGCAGCTTGGTGGGGGGATTAACATACGAGCAGTACTTC.

The genes are TRBV5-1 and TRBJ2-7; 9 nucleotides align to TRBD1. The CDR3 runs to 16 residues. V was pared by 3 bases and J by 2 bases, with 9 bases of the junction left unmatched. Germline assignment: CDR1 SGHRS and CDR2 YFSETQ. CDR3 nucleotide sequence: TGCGCCAGCAGCTCGGGGACAGGGTGGCAGGCCTACGAGCAGTACTTC. Its translation: CASSSGTGWQAYEQYF.

The rearrangement joins TRBV11-2 to TRBJ2-7; D unclear. CDR3 length equals 12 residues. Germline CDR1 and CDR2: SGHAT and FQNNGV. With 3 bases removed from V and 3 bases from J, the gap between germline ends came to 6 bases. As DNA, the CDR3 is TGTGCCAGCAGCTTTACAGTCTACGAGCAGTACTTC. Amino acid sequence: CASSFTVYEQYF.

V gene TRBV14 combines with J gene TRBJ2-7; D not resolved. Germline CDR1 and CDR2: SGHDN and FVKESK. V was pared by 0 bases and J by 0 bases, with 15 bases between. CDR3 size: 17 residues. CDR3 sequence (DNA): TGTGCCAGCAGCCAAGATAGCACACCTAGTATCTCCTACGAGCAGTACTTC. Amino acid sequence: CASSQDSTPSISYEQYF.

The chain has TRBV30 and TRBJ1-6; D unresolved. The CDR3 contains 14 residues. Between the trimmed V and J ends, which lost 0 bases and 8 bases, there was a span of 11 bases. In germline, CDR1 is GTSNPN, CDR2 SVGIG (reference sequence). The CDR3 reads CAWSVDVGDSPLHF. The CDR3 DNA is TGTGCCTGGAGTGTGGATGTCGGAGATTCACCCCTCCACTTT.

The chain joins TRBV2 to TRBJ2-5; the match to TRBD2 covers 10 bases. Trimming took 6 bases from V and 3 from J; bases not matched to a gene: 4. CDR1 SNHLY and CDR2 FYNNEI come from the germline V gene. CDR3 size: 14 residues. CDR3 sequence reads: CASRLAGVEETQYF. The DNA of the CDR3 is TGTGCCAGCAGGCTAGCGGGAGTAGAAGAGACCCAGTACTTC.

This rearrangement joins TRBV18 to TRBJ2-7; 10 bases fit TRBD1. The V gene's germline CDR1 is KGHSH and CDR2 LQKENI. The CDR3 totals 15 residues. The V segment lost 4 bases and the J segment 1 base; nucleotides outside the gene matches: 4. The DNA for the CDR3 is TGTGCCAGCTCACACCGGGACAGGGGTTCCTACGAGCAGTACTTC. It codes for CASSHRDRGSYEQYF. Together with reference TRBV18 and TRBJ2-7, the CDR3 gives the full variable domain: NAGVMQNPRHLVRRRGQEARLRCSPMKGHSHVYWYRQLPEEGLKFMVYLQKENIIDESGMPKERFSAEFPKEGPSILRIQQVVRGDSAAYFCASSHRDRGSYEQYFGPGTRLTVT.

The rearrangement links TRBV6-5 to TRBJ1-5; D is ambiguous. Germline assignment: CDR1 MNHEY and CDR2 SVGAGI. V was clipped by 4 bases and J by 1 base, with 11 bases between them. The length of the CDR3 is 15 residues. Here the CDR3 reads CASSLSKSSNQPQHF. The CDR3 DNA reads TGTGCCAGCAGTTTGTCCAAATCCAGCAATCAGCCCCAGCATTTT.